The 9 T cell receptor beta chains in this list originate from one sample, sequenced in a study of CD8 T cells in Susac syndrome (dated by TCRdb to the late 2010s). Libraries were made using the immunoSEQ multiplex PCR assay. RNA was extracted with the RNeasy kit and about 0.5 to 1 ug was reverse transcribed using random hexamers. The raw public data were reprocessed by TCRdb itself: fastp quality trimming at Q25, MiXCR clonotype calling, in-frame beta chains only. Under each unique CDR3 protein, matching rows form one entry showing the most common genes and DNA. In all, the sample holds 200,000 or so distinct CDR3 sequences, and nearly 95% of those were seen once. The ten largest clones capture just under 0.095% of the sample. The sequencing sample was made of CD4+ T cells from PBMCs. Source of these receptors: a human donor with multiple sclerosis.

The J gene is TRBJ2-7, the V gene TRBV13; D possibly corresponds to TRBD2 (5 bases). Trimming took 3 bases from V and 3 from J, leaving 12 bases between them. The length of the CDR3 is 14 residues. Looked up from germline, CDR1 is PRHDT and CDR2 is FYEKMQ (reference sequence). CDR3 bases: TGTGCCAGCAGCTTGGGCCTAGCAATCTACGAGCAGTACTTC. Protein: CASSLGLAIYEQYF. Full variable domain (missing parts from reference TRBV13 and TRBJ2-7): AAGVIQSPRHLIKEKRETATLKCYPIPRHDTVYWYQQGPGQDPQFLISFYEKMQSDKGSIPDRFSAQQFSDYHSELNMSSLELGDSALYFCASSLGLAIYEQYFGPGTRLTVT.

The rearrangement joins TRBV5-1 to TRBJ2-3; D gene ambiguous. Trimming pared 4 bases from V and 1 base from J, leaving 10 bases between. Germline lookup yields CDR1 SGHRS and CDR2 YFSETQ. This CDR3 spans 14 amino acids. The CDR3, as DNA: TGCGCCAGCAGCGCAACCGGCGGCACAGATACGCAGTATTTT. Its translation: CASSATGGTDTQYF.

The genes are TRBV12-3 or TRBV12-4 and TRBJ2-1; D is unresolved. CDR3 length: 15 amino acids. V was pared by 11 bases and J by 2 bases, with 19 bases between. The CDR3 protein is CASARYQPPYNEQFF. The CDR3 coding sequence is TGTGCCTCAGCAAGGTACCAGCCGCCCTACAATGAGCAGTTCTTC.

The chain carries TRBV30 and TRBJ1-5, with D possibly being TRBD1 (5 bases). The germline V and J ends were trimmed by 6 bases and 6 bases, with 15 bases remaining between them. Per the germline V gene, CDR1 is GTSNPN and CDR2 is SVGIG (reference sequence). CDR3 length equals 13 residues. The CDR3 DNA follows: TGTGCCTGTGGGACCGGCCGGGGTCAGCCCCAGCATTTT. It is translated as CACGTGRGQPQHF. Full variable domain (outside the CDR3, taken from reference TRBV30 and TRBJ1-5): SQTIHQWPATLVQPVGSPLSLECTVEGTSNPNLYWYRQAAGRGLQLLFYSVGIGQISSEVPQNLSASRPQDRQFILSSKKLLLSDSGFYLCACGTGRGQPQHFGDGTRLSIL.

The chain has TRBV27 and TRBJ1-6; D remains ambiguous. Germline loops: CDR1 MNHEY, CDR2 SMNVEV (reference sequence). Trimming pared 8 bases from V and 7 bases from J, leaving 12 bases between. The CDR3 covers 13 residues. DNA for the CDR3: TGTGCCAGCGGATCGGTCTCAAATTCACCCCTCCACTTT. Residues: CASGSVSNSPLHF.

This clonotype has only a few counts. V usage is TRBV30 and J usage is TRBJ1-1, with D unresolved. Germline V gene sequence: CDR1 GTSNPN, CDR2 SVGIG (reference sequence). CDR3 length equals 11 residues. V was trimmed by 6 bases and J by 4 bases, leaving 9 bases between them. In nucleotides, the CDR3 is TGTGCCTGCGCGTTGGGCACTGAAGCTTTCTTT. This codes for CACALGTEAFF.

The genes are TRBV29-1 and TRBJ1-5; 7 nucleotides match TRBD1. After removal of 7 bases from V and 2 bases from J, the junction contained 8 bases not matched to a gene. Germline-derived CDR1 and CDR2 are SQVTM and ANQGSEA. The CDR3 consists of 14 residues. Here the CDR3 reads CSAKTGSGNQPQHF. The CDR3 DNA follows: TGCAGCGCTAAGACAGGGTCGGGCAATCAGCCCCAGCATTTT.

As DNA, the CDR3 is TGCGCCAGCAGCCAACCGACAGGGTTAAACTATGGCTACACCTTC. This gives the protein CASSQPTGLNYGYTF. J is TRBJ1-2 and V is TRBV4-1; 7 bases align to TRBD1. The CDR3 extends over 15 amino acids. Losses at the gene ends were 2 bases for V and 2 bases for J; bases not matched to a gene: 5. CDR1 is MGHRA and CDR2 is YSYEKL in the germline V gene.

This sequence joins TRBV20-1 and TRBJ1-5; 7 bases are shared with TRBD1. Germline CDR1 and CDR2: DFQATT and SNEGSKA (reference sequence). CDR3 length: 12 amino acids. Trimming cost V 6 bases and J 6 bases; bases outside gene matches: 5. The CDR3 DNA reads TGCAGTGCCCTTGAGGGGGCTCAGCCCCAGCATTTT. Translated, it gives CSALEGAQPQHF.